The 8 T cell receptor beta chains reported below all come from one sample, sequenced in a study of cytomegalovirus exposure and HLA in healthy donors. This PCR relied on a set of 60 Vbeta primers and 13 Jbeta primers. The data were produced by immunoSEQ multiplex PCR, yet TCRdb's version contains in-frame clones alone and is incomplete. This repertoire shows tens of thousands of clones, just over 65% found once; its top ten account for 2.1%. Sequenced input: PBMCs. These receptors all stem from a man younger than 45 in good health and CMV-seronegative.

This clone occurred a few times. The chain employs TRBV7-3 and TRBJ2-1, with D perhaps matching TRBD1 (5 bases). There are 15 residues in the CDR3. Germline loops: CDR1 SGHTA, CDR2 FQGTGA. Trimming took off 3 bases at V and 6 bases at J, with 15 bases between the two ends. DNA for the CDR3: TGTGCCAGCAGCTTCGACAGTGCAACATTCAATGAGCAGTTCTTC. Its translation is CASSFDSATFNEQFF.

The chain links TRBV2 to TRBJ2-5; the match to TRBD2 covers 11 bases. The trim removed 8 bases at V and 4 bases at J, leaving 9 bases unmatched. The CDR3 consists of 15 residues. Germline CDR1 and CDR2: SNHLY and FYNNEI. The CDR3 reads CASGVAGGRGETQYF. For the CDR3, the DNA is TGTGCCAGCGGAGTAGCGGGGGGGCGAGGAGAGACCCAGTACTTC.

This clone was seen once. The gene calls are TRBV9 and TRBJ2-1; 8 bases fit TRBD2. The CDR3 has 13 residues. V lost 6 bases to trimming and J lost 9 bases; unmatched junction nucleotides: 8. CDR1 and CDR2 (germline): SGDLS, YYNGEE. The CDR3 protein is CASKRAGGGEQFF. DNA of the CDR3: TGTGCCAGCAAGCGGGCGGGAGGCGGTGAGCAGTTCTTC. Looking up the rest from reference TRBV9 and TRBJ2-1 gives the full variable domain: DSGVTQTPKHLITATGQRVTLRCSPRSGDLSVYWYQQSLDQGLQFLIQYYNGEERAKGNILERFSAQQFPDLHSELNLSSLELGDSALYFCASKRAGGGEQFFGPGTRLTVL.

CDR3 DNA: TGTGCCACCAGCGGAAGGCGCGGAGAGCAGTACTTC. Its protein is CATSGRRGEQYF. The chain employs TRBV15 and TRBJ2-7; no clear D gene. With 5 bases removed from V and 7 bases from J, the gap between germline ends came to 12 bases. Germline V gene data show CDR1 as LNHNV and CDR2 as YYDKDF (reference sequence). The length of the CDR3 is 12 residues.

A single count supports this clone. The chain uses TRBV7-2 and TRBJ2-2, with 7 bases fitting TRBD2. Germline values: CDR1 SGHTA, CDR2 FQGNSA. V dropped 3 bases and J dropped 5; count of bases not matched to a gene: 6. The CDR3 has 15 amino acids. The CDR3: CASSLGGSGTGELFF. As DNA, the CDR3 is TGTGCCAGCAGCTTGGGAGGGTCCGGGACCGGGGAGCTGTTTTTT.

Remarks on this clone: The sample contains more than one DNA sequence encoding this CDR3. This chain uses TRBV27 with TRBJ1-1; weak D call: TRBD1 (5 bases). The CDR3 sequence is 13 residues long. Between the trimmed V and J ends, which lost 3 bases and 1 base, there was a span of 6 bases. Germline lookup yields CDR1 MNHEY and CDR2 SMNVEV (reference sequence). The CDR3 region has the DNA TGTGCCAGCAGTTTGCAGGGGAACACTGAAGCTTTCTTT. Amino acid sequence: CASSLQGNTEAFF.

This clone was picked up a small number of times. The genes are TRBV5-1 and TRBJ1-5; 9 bases line up with TRBD1. Per germline, CDR1 SGHRS and CDR2 YFSETQ. The CDR3 runs 14 residues. J lost 7 bases, V lost 0 bases, and 2 bases had no gene match. DNA of the CDR3: TGCGCCAGCAGCTTGGGGGACAGGGACCAGCCCCAGCATTTT. Its protein product is CASSLGDRDQPQHF.

The rearrangement uses TRBV25-1 and TRBJ1-4; possible D gene TRBD1, 5 bases. Trimming left V 6 bases short and J 5 bases short, with 16 bases between. Per the germline V gene, CDR1 is MGHDK and CDR2 is SYGVNS. The CDR3 totals 15 residues. Written as DNA, the CDR3 is TGTGCCAGCAGCCTACTCCAGGGTCTAAATGAAAAACTGTTTTTT. Amino acids: CASSLLQGLNEKLFF.